Following are 27 T cell receptor beta chains from one sample sequenced in a study of T cells after yellow fever vaccination. MiXCR, applied by TCRdb to the 5' RACE reads, yields one record per CDR3 protein. The sample has hundreds of thousands of distinct CDR3 sequences; approximately 18% are singletons. The sample consisted of PBMCs, taken before the yellow fever booster vaccination. Source of these receptors: a man between 18 and 29 years old who received the YFV17D yellow fever vaccine.

V is TRBV6-2 or TRBV6-3 and J is TRBJ2-1; 11 bases map to TRBD2. This CDR3 comprises 14 residues. V was clipped by 6 bases and J by 10 bases; unmatched bases: 8. The germline CDR1 and CDR2 sequences are MNHEY and SVGEGT. Here the CDR3 reads CASRLSGGAREQFF. The CDR3 DNA follows: TGTGCCAGCAGACTTAGCGGGGGGGCCAGGGAGCAGTTCTTC.

The rearrangement uses TRBV6-5 and TRBJ1-1, with a weak D call TRBD1 (6 bases). Germline CDR1 and CDR2: MNHEY and SVGAGI. The CDR3 consists of 14 residues. V was clipped by 0 bases and J by 5 bases, with 10 bases between them. CDR3 sequence (DNA): TGTGCCAGCAGTTACTCAGGGGGTTGGACTGAAGCTTTCTTT. It codes for CASSYSGGWTEAFF.

In its sample, this clonotype was seen a few times. The chain carries TRBV4-1 and TRBJ1-1, with TRBD1 as a possible D gene (5 bases). The CDR3 runs 17 residues. Deletions cut 1 base from V and 4 bases from J, with 19 bases between. The germline V gene encodes CDR1 MGHRA and CDR2 YSYEKL. This chain's CDR3 is CASSQGRGVGPGTEAFF. CDR3 nucleotides: TGCGCCAGCAGCCAAGGACGGGGAGTGGGGCCGGGCACTGAAGCTTTCTTT.

This chain connects TRBV10-3 to TRBJ2-1; 7 bases agree with TRBD1. Looked up from germline, CDR1 is ENHRY and CDR2 is SYGVKD. The V and J ends lost 6 bases and 7 bases, in that order; junction bases with no gene match: 6. CDR3 length: 13 amino acids. The CDR3 nucleotides read TGTGCCATCAGCGGGACAGTCTTGAATGAGCAGTTCTTC. Translated: CAISGTVLNEQFF.

V gene TRBV6-1 combines with J gene TRBJ2-7; 8 bases match TRBD1. There are 16 residues in the CDR3. Germline CDR1 reads MNHNS; CDR2 reads SASEGT. The V segment lost 6 bases and the J segment 2 bases; nucleotides outside the gene matches: 12. CDR3 in amino acids: CASRKKTGAKAYEQYV. The CDR3, as DNA: TGTGCCAGCAGGAAAAAGACAGGGGCCAAAGCCTACGAGCAGTACGTC.

The table lists this clonotype with many counts. The chain has TRBV4-3 and TRBJ2-2; D remains ambiguous. This CDR3 has 16 amino acids. V was pared by 0 bases and J by 0 bases, with 8 bases between. CDR1 and CDR2 from the germline V gene are LGHNA and YSLEER. The chain's CDR3 is CASSQDFPSNTGELFF. CDR3 sequence (DNA): TGCGCCAGCAGCCAAGACTTTCCTTCGAACACCGGGGAGCTGTTTTTT.

The sample holds a few counts of this clonotype. The V call is TRBV18, the J call TRBJ1-4; TRBD1 is a possible D gene (5 bases). CDR1 KGHSH and CDR2 LQKENI come from the germline V gene. This CDR3 has 15 residues. V shed 1 base and J shed 2 bases, with 8 bases lying between them. The DNA for the CDR3 is TGTGCCAGCTCACCACGGACATCTACTAATGAAAAACTGTTTTTT. This sequence encodes CASSPRTSTNEKLFF.

The V gene is TRBV7-2, the J gene TRBJ1-2; a weak D match, TRBD1 (5 bases). Between the trimmed V and J ends, which lost 4 bases and 10 bases, there was a span of 13 bases. This CDR3 region has 12 residues. In germline, CDR1 is SGHTA, CDR2 FQGNSA. Written as DNA, the CDR3 is TGTGCCAGCAGCTCTTCAGGGAAGGACTACACCTTC. Protein product: CASSSSGKDYTF.

The CDR3 region is CASTAGETQYF. In DNA form, the CDR3 reads TGTGCCAGCACCGCGGGGGAGACCCAGTACTTC. The chain couples TRBV7-9 to TRBJ2-5; the D gene is possibly TRBD2 (6 bases). Germline V gene lookup returns CDR1 SEHNR and CDR2 FQNEAQ (reference sequence). Trimming left V 7 bases short and J 5 bases short, with 8 bases between. The CDR3 is 11 residues long.

This clonotype has more than one count but fewer than ten. The rearrangement uses TRBV7-9 and TRBJ2-7; D is uncertain. CDR3 size: 12 residues. Between the trimmed V and J ends, which lost 0 bases and 6 bases, there was a span of 6 bases. CDR1 is SEHNR, CDR2 FQNEAQ, per germline (reference sequence). The CDR3 nucleotides are TGTGCCAGCAGCTTAGCGCCCGGCGAGCAGTACTTC. As protein: CASSLAPGEQYF.

The V and J genes are TRBV7-3 and TRBJ2-3; D unclear. Germline V gives CDR1 SGHTA, CDR2 FQGTGA. V was shortened by 1 base and J by 5 bases, with 7 bases between the two germline ends. This CDR3 comprises 13 residues. In DNA form, the CDR3 reads TGTGCCAGCAGCTTAAGCGGAGAAGATACGCAGTATTTT. Amino acids: CASSLSGEDTQYF.

This clonotype showed up just a few times. J is TRBJ1-2 and V is TRBV4-1; D is uncertain. This CDR3 contains 14 residues. The germline gives CDR1 MGHRA, CDR2 YSYEKL. V was pared by 1 base and J by 4 bases, with 10 bases between. DNA of the CDR3: TGCGCCAGCAGCCAAGGTACCTGGGGCTATGGCTACACCTTC. This codes for CASSQGTWGYGYTF.

This clonotype appeared a few times. The chain has TRBV29-1 and TRBJ1-1; D call uncertain. The CDR3 runs 12 residues. Germline V gives CDR1 SQVTM, CDR2 ANQGSEA. The CDR3 DNA is TGCTCAGCGTTAAGGACGAACACTGAAGCTTTCTTT. It specifies CSALRTNTEAFF.

V and J are TRBV5-1 and TRBJ2-5; D is possibly TRBD1 (5 bases). The CDR3 has 15 residues. Trimming took 2 bases from V and 2 from J, leaving 13 bases between them. Per germline, CDR1 SGHRS and CDR2 YFSETQ. CDR3 in DNA: TGCGCCAGCAGCTTCACAGGTTTACCACAAGAGACCCAGTACTTC. It encodes CASSFTGLPQETQYF. Using reference TRBV5-1 and TRBJ2-5 for the parts outside the CDR3, the full variable domain is KAGVTQTPRYLIKTRGQQVTLSCSPISGHRSVSWYQQTPGQGLQFLFEYFSETQRNKGNFPGRFSGRQFSNSRSEMNVSTLELGDSALYLCASSFTGLPQETQYFGPGTRLLVL.

The chain joins TRBV7-3 to TRBJ2-2; 7 bases match TRBD2. Germline assignment: CDR1 SGHTA and CDR2 FQGTGA. The CDR3 covers 17 residues. V lost 0 bases to trimming and J lost 0 bases; unmatched junction nucleotides: 4. The CDR3 sequence: CASSLTSRGANTGELFF. The CDR3 nucleotides are TGTGCCAGCAGCTTAACATCACGGGGGGCGAACACCGGGGAGCTGTTTTTT. The variable domain in full, with the rest retrieved from reference TRBV7-3 and TRBJ2-2, is GAGVSQTPSNKVTEKGKYVELRCDPISGHTALYWYRQSLGQGPEFLIYFQGTGAADDSGLPNDRFFAVRPEGSVSTLKIQRTERGDSAVYLCASSLTSRGANTGELFFGEGSRLTVL.

There are a few counts of this clonotype. The chain carries TRBV6-6 and TRBJ1-6, with 8 nucleotides matching TRBD1. With V trimmed by 6 bases and J by 0 bases, 10 bases remained unmatched. CDR1 is MNHNY and CDR2 is SVGAGI in the germline V gene (reference sequence). This CDR3 is 18 amino acids long. The DNA of the CDR3 is TGTGCCAGCAGACCACGGACAGGGCCGAGCTCCTATAATTCACCCCTCCACTTT. Translating gives CASRPRTGPSSYNSPLHF.

This clonotype was detected only once. CDR3 in amino acids: CASSMSVEGSDYGYTF. The CDR3, as DNA: TGTGCCAGTAGTATGTCGGTCGAAGGCAGCGACTATGGCTACACCTTC. This sequence joins TRBV19 and TRBJ1-2; D ambiguous. The V and J ends lost 3 bases and 3 bases respectively, with 17 bases between them. The CDR3 has 16 amino acids. Germline assignment: CDR1 LNHDA and CDR2 SQIVND (reference sequence).

The chain carries TRBV7-8 and TRBJ2-2; no firm D call. CDR3 length: 18 amino acids. Per germline, CDR1 SGHVS and CDR2 FQNEAQ. V lost 1 base and J lost 0, with 15 bases in between. As DNA, the CDR3 is TGTGCCAGCAGCTTAGGAGGACCGACCCTAGCGAACACCGGGGAGCTGTTTTTT. As protein: CASSLGGPTLANTGELFF. Full variable domain (remainder filled in from reference TRBV7-8 and TRBJ2-2): GAGVSQSPRYKVAKRGQDVALRCDPISGHVSLFWYQQALGQGPEFLTYFQNEAQLDKSGLPSDRFFAERPEGSVSTLKIQRTQQEDSAVYLCASSLGGPTLANTGELFFGEGSRLTVL.

This clonotype has more than one count but fewer than ten. The rearrangement joins TRBV10-1 to TRBJ2-5; 9 bases map to TRBD2. Trimming cost V 2 bases and J 3 bases; bases outside gene matches: 1. CDR1 is WNHNN, CDR2 SYGVQD, per germline (reference sequence). The CDR3 length is 14 residues. The chain's CDR3 is CASSEAGGEETQYF. In DNA, the CDR3 is TGCGCCAGCAGTGAGGCGGGGGGGGAAGAGACCCAGTACTTC.

V is TRBV7-6 and J is TRBJ2-5; 7 bases agree with TRBD2. The CDR3 has 16 amino acids. V was pared by 4 bases and J by 4 bases, with 12 bases of the junction left unmatched. The germline gives CDR1 SGHVS, CDR2 FNYEAQ. The CDR3 spells CASSSRILARGETQYF. The CDR3 DNA follows: TGTGCCAGCAGCTCCAGAATACTAGCGCGAGGAGAGACCCAGTACTTC.

The gene calls are TRBV29-1 and TRBJ2-1; D unresolved. V was trimmed by 4 bases and J by 1 base, leaving 8 bases between them. The CDR3 spans 13 residues. Per the germline V gene, CDR1 is SQVTM and CDR2 is ANQGSEA. The CDR3 DNA reads TGCAGCGTTGGGGTAGTATCCTACAATGAGCAGTTCTTC. Translating it yields CSVGVVSYNEQFF.

The V gene is TRBV4-1, the J gene TRBJ2-1; D is ambiguous. V was pared by 2 bases and J by 12 bases, with 11 bases between. Germline V lookup: CDR1 MGHRA, CDR2 YSYEKL. CDR3 length: 12 amino acids. This CDR3 is CASSQPTMGQFF. CDR3 DNA sequence: TGCGCCAGCAGCCAACCCACCATGGGGCAGTTCTTC.

This clonotype was seen a few times. The genes are TRBV12-3 or TRBV12-4 and TRBJ2-3; tentative D call: TRBD1 (6 bases). The V end was cut by 3 bases, the J end by 6 bases, with 13 bases between. The CDR3 consists of 14 residues. The CDR3 loop reads CASSLGRGMDTQYF. The CDR3, as DNA: TGTGCCAGCAGTTTGGGCAGGGGAATGGATACGCAGTATTTT.

V usage is TRBV18 and J usage is TRBJ1-1; possibly TRBD1 for D (5 bases). Trimming shortened V by 0 bases and J by 3 bases, and 5 bases separated the two germline ends. Germline V CDR1 and CDR2: KGHSH, LQKENI. The CDR3 extends over 13 amino acids. The chain's CDR3 is CASSPPGDTEAFF. The CDR3 coding sequence is TGTGCCAGCTCACCACCGGGGGACACTGAAGCTTTCTTT.

This clonotype has more than one count but fewer than ten. The chain carries TRBV2 and TRBJ2-2; the D gene is possibly TRBD1 (5 bases). V dropped 6 bases and J dropped 9 bases, with 11 bases sitting between them. This CDR3 has 12 residues. Germline loops: CDR1 SNHLY, CDR2 FYNNEI. CDR3: CASRTTARELFF. CDR3 nucleotides: TGTGCCAGCAGGACGACAGCGAGGGAGCTGTTTTTT.

This clonotype has a count of ten or more. The rearrangement uses TRBV6-5 and TRBJ1-1; TRBD1 matches at 9 bases. Germline values: CDR1 MNHEY, CDR2 SVGAGI. The CDR3 has 13 amino acids. V dropped 4 bases and J dropped 3; count of bases not matched to a gene: 0. In nucleotides, the CDR3 is TGTGCCAGCAGTTGGACAGGGGACACTGAAGCTTTCTTT. Amino acids: CASSWTGDTEAFF.

This chain joins TRBV6-1 and TRBJ2-5; 7 bases align to TRBD2. CDR1 and CDR2 from the germline V gene are MNHNS and SASEGT. The CDR3 length is 12 residues. After removal of 9 bases from V and 5 bases from J, the junction contained 6 bases not matched to a gene. In DNA, the CDR3 is TGTGCCAGTGGGAGGGGTCGGGAGACCCAGTACTTC. It yields the protein CASGRGRETQYF.